Below are 2 T cell receptor beta chains sequenced from a single sample in a study of blood T cell repertoires in COVID-19 (TCRdb year 2020). Library preparation employed the immunoSEQ multiplex PCR assay. TCRdb limited this immuneACCESS table to in-frame rearrangements with V and J called. A share of clones is missing; checked studies link under half to unresolved V genes, and the rest is unexplained. Present in this sample are 200,000 or so clones, roughly 90% of which were seen just once. The ten largest clones represent 0.78% of the sample. Sequences were obtained from peripheral blood. The receptors were sampled from a woman in her sixties or seventies with acute or convalescent COVID-19.

This chain uses TRBV7-2 with TRBJ2-7, with 15 bases fitting TRBD2. This CDR3 comprises 15 residues. Germline-derived CDR1 and CDR2 are SGHTA and FQGNSA. V was clipped by 4 bases and J by 7 bases; unmatched bases: 5. CDR3 protein: CASSWTSGRAPEQYF. CDR3 in DNA: TGTGCCAGCAGCTGGACTAGCGGGAGGGCCCCAGAGCAGTACTTC.

This clone was picked up a small number of times. The V gene is TRBV5-4, the J gene TRBJ2-6; the match to TRBD1 covers 9 bases. The CDR3 totals 16 residues. The germline V gene encodes CDR1 SGHNT and CDR2 YYREEE (reference sequence). V lost 4 bases to trimming and J lost 4 bases; unmatched junction nucleotides: 6. The CDR3 protein is CASSPGDRVGANVLTF. DNA of the CDR3: TGTGCCAGCAGCCCAGGGGACAGGGTCGGGGCCAACGTCCTGACTTTC.